Below are 32 T cell receptor beta chains sequenced from a single sample in a study of CD8 T cells in ankylosing spondylitis. TCRdb used MiXCR to reprocess the 5' RACE reads, holding one entry per CDR3 protein. The table includes approximately 200,000 distinct CDR3 sequences, about 13% detected once. Sequencing used blood, either unsorted or a sorted T cell fraction (not recorded which). The receptors were sampled from a male donor with ankylosing spondylitis or in good health (not recorded which).

The chain recombines TRBV10-3 with TRBJ2-7; 7 positions match TRBD1. Germline assignment: CDR1 ENHRY and CDR2 SYGVKD. V trimming: 3 bases; J trimming: 2 bases; junction bases outside the gene matches: 28. The CDR3 has 22 residues. The CDR3 region has the DNA TGTGCCATCAGTGATGGGATAGCCACCCAAGGCTATGGCGAAGGGGGCACCTACGAGCAGTACTTC. Amino acids: CAISDGIATQGYGEGGTYEQYF.

This clonotype showed up many times. The rearrangement joins TRBV12-3 or TRBV12-4 to TRBJ2-7; D might be TRBD1 or TRBD2, each matching 5 bases. CDR3 length: 15 residues. V lost 8 bases to trimming and J lost 1 base, with 18 bases between them. In DNA form, the CDR3 reads TGTGCCAGCTCCGGGTGGGGCAGGGAGTCCTACGAGCAGTACTTC. Its protein is CASSGWGRESYEQYF.

This chain links TRBV15 with TRBJ1-1, with D tentatively TRBD1 (6 bases). Per the germline V gene, CDR1 is LNHNV and CDR2 is YYDKDF (reference sequence). The CDR3 spans 16 residues. Trimming cost V 1 base and J 4 bases, with 16 bases left between them. In DNA form, the CDR3 reads TGTGCCACCAGCAGAGTCCACAGGGCGGTTGGCACTGAAGCTTTCTTT. This sequence encodes CATSRVHRAVGTEAFF.

This clonotype was counted between two and nine times. This chain uses TRBV27 with TRBJ2-7, with D possibly matching TRBD2 (6 bases). CDR1 and CDR2 (germline): MNHEY, SMNVEV (reference sequence). The germline V and J ends were trimmed by 5 bases and 2 bases, with 22 bases remaining between them. This CDR3 has 17 amino acids. CDR3 loop: CASSLSPPLARTYEQYF. As DNA, the CDR3 is TGTGCCAGCAGTCTCTCCCCTCCGCTAGCGAGGACCTACGAGCAGTACTTC.

This clonotype has more than one count but fewer than ten. The chain links TRBV20-1 to TRBJ2-7; TRBD2 aligns across 10 bases. The V segment lost 2 bases and the J segment 0 bases; nucleotides outside the gene matches: 7. CDR1 and CDR2 (germline): DFQATT, SNEGSKA (reference sequence). The CDR3 consists of 16 residues. CDR3 nucleotide sequence: TGCAGTGCTAGATCCCCGGGACTAGCGAACTCCTACGAGCAGTACTTC. This gives the protein CSARSPGLANSYEQYF.

This clonotype was counted a few times. The rearrangement uses TRBV15 and TRBJ1-1; the D is unclear. The germline V gene has CDR1 LNHNV and CDR2 YYDKDF (reference sequence). The CDR3 length is 14 residues. V lost 1 base, J lost 6 bases, and 12 bases lay in between. The CDR3 DNA follows: TGTGCCACCAGCAGAGGTGAGGAGCTGGCTGAAGCTTTCTTT. Translation gives CATSRGEELAEAFF.

The table lists this clonotype with a few counts. The rearrangement links TRBV5-1 to TRBJ2-1; D perhaps matches TRBD2 (6 bases). CDR1 and CDR2 from the germline V gene are SGHRS and YFSETQ. Trimming removed 5 bases at V and 6 bases at J, with 12 bases between. The CDR3 contains 13 residues. CDR3 in DNA: TGCGCCAGCAGGGTTTCTAGCGTCAATGAGCAGTTCTTC. It yields the protein CASRVSSVNEQFF.

The rearrangement links TRBV27 to TRBJ2-1; 11 nucleotides match TRBD1. Unmatched junction bases numbered 9, after V lost 6 bases and J lost 8 bases. Germline CDR1 MNHEY, CDR2 SMNVEV (reference sequence). The CDR3 runs to 15 residues. CDR3 sequence reads: CASSIRDRGIYEQFF. CDR3 DNA: TGTGCCAGCAGCATTAGGGACAGGGGGATTTATGAGCAGTTCTTC.

V gene TRBV30 combines with J gene TRBJ1-2, with 9 bases lining up with TRBD1. Trimming took 1 base from V and 1 from J; bases not matched to a gene: 7. This CDR3 contains 16 residues. Germline CDR1 is GTSNPN and CDR2 is SVGIG (reference sequence). CDR3 region: CAWSGIGQGSNYGYTF. The CDR3 nucleotides are TGTGCCTGGAGTGGTATCGGACAGGGGAGTAACTATGGCTACACCTTC.

The chain joins TRBV25-1 to TRBJ2-1, with D possibly matching TRBD2 (5 bases). V was cut by 2 bases and J by 6 bases, with 11 bases left in between. CDR3 length: 14 amino acids. Germline V gives CDR1 MGHDK, CDR2 SYGVNS. The CDR3 spells CASSEETSFNEQFF. Written as DNA, the CDR3 is TGTGCCAGCAGTGAAGAAACTAGTTTCAATGAGCAGTTCTTC.

This clonotype was counted between two and nine times. The V gene is TRBV7-6, the J gene TRBJ2-7; D is undetermined. The CDR3 runs to 13 residues. Germline CDR1 is SGHVS and CDR2 is FNYEAQ. V lost 1 base and J lost 3, with 7 bases in between. CDR3 loop: CASSLEANYEQYF. CDR3 DNA: TGTGCCAGCAGCTTAGAGGCCAACTACGAGCAGTACTTC.

The chain combines TRBV6-1 with TRBJ1-2; tentative D call: TRBD1 (6 bases). The CDR3 loop spans 13 amino acids. Trimming took 6 bases from V and 4 from J, leaving 12 bases between them. Germline CDR1 reads MNHNS; CDR2 reads SASEGT. CDR3 protein: CASSGQNFYGYTF. The CDR3 nucleotides read TGTGCCAGCAGCGGACAGAACTTCTATGGCTACACCTTC.

V gene TRBV9 combines with J gene TRBJ2-5, with 10 positions matching TRBD2. The CDR3 is made up of 18 amino acids. After removal of 0 bases from V and 3 bases from J, the junction contained 11 bases not matched to a gene. CDR1 is SGDLS, CDR2 YYNGEE, per germline. CDR3 DNA: TGTGCCAGCAGCGTAGGGCTAGCGGGGGCTGAACCCAAAGAGACCCAGTACTTC. It specifies CASSVGLAGAEPKETQYF. Looking up the rest from reference TRBV9 and TRBJ2-5 gives the full variable domain: DSGVTQTPKHLITATGQRVTLRCSPRSGDLSVYWYQQSLDQGLQFLIQYYNGEERAKGNILERFSAQQFPDLHSELNLSSLELGDSALYFCASSVGLAGAEPKETQYFGPGTRLLVL.

The V call is TRBV29-1, the J call TRBJ2-2; D not certain. Trimming left V 5 bases short and J 1 base short, with 11 bases between. CDR3 length equals 14 residues. CDR1 and CDR2 from the germline V gene are SQVTM and ANQGSEA. The CDR3 DNA reads as TGCAGCGTTCTACCCCGCGAGAACACCGGGGAGCTGTTTTTT. It specifies CSVLPRENTGELFF.

This clonotype was detected only a few times. The gene calls are TRBV6-5 and TRBJ2-7; TRBD2 matches at 7 bases. CDR1 and CDR2 from the germline V gene are MNHEY and SVGAGI. J lost 3 bases, V lost 0 bases, and 2 bases had no gene match. This CDR3 is 14 amino acids long. Written as DNA, the CDR3 is TGTGCCAGCAGTTACTCGCCTAGCGGCTACGAGCAGTACTTC. This sequence encodes CASSYSPSGYEQYF.

The chain links TRBV4-1 to TRBJ1-1; D unresolved. Germline CDR1 MGHRA, CDR2 YSYEKL. The CDR3 is 13 residues long. The V end was cut by 0 bases, the J end by 5 bases, with 7 bases between. This CDR3 reads CASSQDHGTEAFF. The CDR3 nucleotides read TGCGCCAGCAGCCAAGATCACGGTACTGAAGCTTTCTTT.

The V call is TRBV3-1, the J call TRBJ2-5, with 9 bases matching TRBD2. Germline CDR1 reads LGHDT; CDR2 reads YNNKEL (reference sequence). V lost 0 bases to trimming and J lost 1 base; unmatched junction nucleotides: 3. CDR3 length equals 16 residues. This chain's CDR3 is CASSQESGGLQETQYF. Here the CDR3 DNA reads TGTGCCAGCAGCCAAGAGAGCGGGGGGCTCCAAGAGACCCAGTACTTC.

This clonotype came up once. V usage is TRBV29-1 and J usage is TRBJ2-1; D not certain. In germline, CDR1 is SQVTM, CDR2 ANQGSEA. V was pared by 4 bases and J by 7 bases, with 14 bases between. The CDR3 totals 13 residues. The CDR3 region has the DNA TGCAGCGTTGGACGCCGCCTTAGTAATGAGCAGTTCTTC. This encodes CSVGRRLSNEQFF.

This clonotype occurred a few times. The chain couples TRBV7-6 to TRBJ2-7, with 12 nucleotides matching TRBD1. This CDR3 has 18 residues. The J segment lost 7 bases and the V segment lost 1 base, leaving 14 bases of the junction unmatched. Germline V gene sequence: CDR1 SGHVS, CDR2 FNYEAQ. The CDR3 region is CASSLDPTPGQGAEEQYF. The CDR3 coding sequence is TGTGCCAGCAGCTTAGACCCTACCCCGGGACAGGGGGCGGAAGAGCAGTACTTC.

The V call is TRBV20-1, the J call TRBJ2-5, with 10 bases identical to TRBD2. Germline V lookup: CDR1 DFQATT, CDR2 SNEGSKA (reference sequence). J lost 5 bases, V lost 3 bases, and 15 bases had no gene match. CDR3 length equals 17 residues. This CDR3 is CSASGSSGGTGRETQYF. CDR3 nucleotides: TGCAGTGCTAGCGGTAGTAGCGGGGGGACGGGCAGGGAGACCCAGTACTTC.

The chain uses TRBV7-9 and TRBJ2-3, with 11 nucleotides matching TRBD1. CDR1 SEHNR and CDR2 FQNEAQ come from the germline V gene (reference sequence). With V trimmed by 4 bases and J by 3 bases, 9 bases remained unmatched. The CDR3 totals 17 residues. CDR3 protein: CASSSGDRGAGTDTQYF. The CDR3, as DNA: TGTGCCAGCAGCTCTGGGGACAGGGGGGCTGGTACAGATACGCAGTATTTT.

The chain employs TRBV6-5 and TRBJ1-2; tentatively, D is TRBD1 (6 bases). CDR3 length: 16 residues. V lost 2 bases and J lost 8, with 21 bases in between. Germline assignment: CDR1 MNHEY and CDR2 SVGAGI. The DNA of the CDR3 is TGTGCCAGCAGTTACGGGGGGCAAGCAGTCGCGCAGGGCTACACCTTC. The encoded protein is CASSYGGQAVAQGYTF.

This clonotype was picked up a small number of times. J is TRBJ2-3 and V is TRBV12-5; no reliable D call. Trimming took off 7 bases at V and 5 bases at J, with 4 bases between the two ends. Germline V gives CDR1 LGHNT, CDR2 FRNRAP. The CDR3 extends over 10 amino acids. DNA for the CDR3: TGTGCTAGTGAAGGAGATACGCAGTATTTT. Translated, it gives CASEGDTQYF.

This rearrangement joins TRBV29-1 to TRBJ1-1; D is unclear. V lost 3 bases, J lost 4 bases, and 12 bases lay in between. The CDR3 consists of 13 residues. Germline V lookup: CDR1 SQVTM, CDR2 ANQGSEA. CDR3 sequence reads: CSVEGGGFTEAFF. Written as DNA, the CDR3 is TGCAGCGTTGAGGGAGGTGGCTTCACTGAAGCTTTCTTT. The full variable domain, completed using reference TRBV29-1 and TRBJ1-1, is SAVISQKPSRDICQRGTSLTIQCQVDSQVTMMFWYRQQPGQSLTLIATANQGSEATYESGFVIDKFPISRPNLTFSTLTVSNMSPEDSSIYLCSVEGGGFTEAFFGQGTRLTVV.

In this sample, this clonotype turned up many times. V and J are TRBV7-8 and TRBJ2-1; 7 bases map to TRBD2. CDR1 and CDR2 from the germline V gene are SGHVS and FQNEAQ. V trimming: 8 bases; J trimming: 8 bases; junction bases outside the gene matches: 9. The CDR3 runs to 13 residues. The CDR3 protein is CASGNTGRDEQFF. CDR3 nucleotide sequence: TGTGCCAGCGGTAACACGGGGAGGGATGAGCAGTTCTTC.

CDR3 loop: CASSPGGVGTGELFF. As DNA, the CDR3 is TGTGCCAGCAGCCCAGGGGGCGTAGGCACCGGGGAGCTGTTTTTT. The chain has TRBV5-5 and TRBJ2-2; 8 positions agree with TRBD1. The CDR3 covers 15 residues. Trimming took 4 bases from V and 4 from J; bases not matched to a gene: 6. The V gene's germline CDR1 is SGHKS and CDR2 YYEKEE (reference sequence). Full variable domain (rest looked up from reference TRBV5-5 and TRBJ2-2): DAGVTQSPTHLIKTRGQQVTLRCSPISGHKSVSWYQQVLGQGPQFIFQYYEKEERGRGNFPDRFSARQFPNYSSELNVNALLLGDSALYLCASSPGGVGTGELFFGEGSRLTVL.

This clonotype was seen many times. This rearrangement joins TRBV12-3 or TRBV12-4 to TRBJ2-1, with 10 bases identical to TRBD2. The junction had 3 bases not matched to a gene; V was cut back by 7 bases and J by 3 bases. This CDR3 is built from 14 residues. The CDR3 DNA follows: TGTGCCAGCAAACGGACTAGCGGCTACAATGAGCAGTTCTTC. It translates to CASKRTSGYNEQFF.

This clonotype was found a few times. The chain carries TRBV27 and TRBJ2-1; 10 positions match TRBD2. V lost 4 bases, J lost 5 bases, and 5 bases stayed unmatched. Germline V gives CDR1 MNHEY, CDR2 SMNVEV (reference sequence). The CDR3 totals 15 residues. CDR3 nucleotide sequence: TGTGCCAGCAGTTCCGGGACTAGCGAAGACAATGAGCAGTTCTTC. Translated, it gives CASSSGTSEDNEQFF.

The chain is built from TRBV4-1 and TRBJ2-2; D possibly corresponds to TRBD2 (7 bases). CDR1 is MGHRA and CDR2 is YSYEKL in the germline V gene. Trimming shortened V by 6 bases and J by 1 base, and 15 bases separated the two germline ends. The CDR3 has 16 residues. The CDR3 is CASSEYGGQNTGELFF. The CDR3 bases are TGCGCCAGCAGTGAGTACGGGGGGCAGAACACCGGGGAGCTGTTTTTT.

This clonotype was seen ten or more times. J is TRBJ2-7 and V is TRBV4-2; D might be TRBD2 (6 bases). Trimming removed 6 bases from V and 4 bases from J, with 7 bases in between. Germline values: CDR1 LGHNA, CDR2 YNFKEQ. The CDR3 extends over 11 amino acids. CDR3 amino acids: CASRGGYEQYF. For the CDR3, the DNA is TGTGCCAGCAGGGGGGGATACGAGCAGTACTTC.

Details on this clonotype: The junction does not match germline at one end; this may be a read error. CDR3 DNA sequence: TGTGCCAGCAGCCAAGTCGCGTATTGGGACTCCGACGAGCAGTACTTC. Amino acid sequence: CASSQVAYWDSDEQYF. The chain links TRBV14 to TRBJ2-7, with D possibly being TRBD2 (6 bases). The CDR3 runs to 16 residues. CDR1 and CDR2 from the germline V gene are SGHDN and FVKESK.

The chain links TRBV19 to TRBJ2-7; TRBD2 matches 9 bases. The CDR3 contains 13 residues. CDR1 is LNHDA, CDR2 SQIVND, per germline (reference sequence). Trimming at V came to 4 bases and at J to 6 bases, leaving 4 bases not matched to a gene. This CDR3 is CASSTGLAGEQYF. CDR3 bases: TGTGCCAGTAGTACGGGACTAGCTGGCGAGCAGTACTTC.